These 10 T cell receptor beta chains share one sample of origin, sequenced in a study of Graves' ophthalmopathy and Graves' hyperthyroidism (dated by TCRdb to the late 2010s). Sequencing was carried out with an Illumina HiSeq 2000. For repertoire sequencing, the TCR beta CDR3 regions were amplified from RNA transcripts. The first round was an RT-PCR using HTBI primers with the Qiagen OneStep RT-PCR kit, and this first round was followed by a second-round multiplex PCR, then size selection and purification. TCRdb applied fastp at Q25 and MiXCR to the public reads, then kept only in-frame beta chains. Each CDR3 protein appears once, grouped with its most common genes and DNA. Present in this sample are 200,000 to 250,000 distinct CDR3 sequences, 20% to 25% of which were seen just once. The biggest ten clones account for around two fifths of the sample. Sample: peripheral blood. Receptor source: a woman aged 45-60 years with Graves' ophthalmopathy. Donor details come from another sample of the same person, matched by shared clones.

This clonotype was observed at least ten times. The chain uses TRBV6-5 and TRBJ1-1, with TRBD1 matching over 10 bases. CDR3 length: 15 residues. Germline CDR1 reads MNHEY; CDR2 reads SVGAGI. J gave up 7 bases and V 1 base, and 6 bases lay outside the gene matches. The CDR3 DNA follows: TGTGCCAGCAGTTACTTCGCGACAGGGGGCTTTGAAGCTTTCTTT. This translates into CASSYFATGGFEAFF.

This clonotype was detected ten times or more. The chain is built from TRBV6-2 or TRBV6-3 and TRBJ1-1, with TRBD1 identical over 9 bases. V shed 6 bases and J 7 bases; nucleotides not matched to a gene: 9. Germline V gene lookup returns CDR1 MNHEY and CDR2 SVGEGT. The CDR3 extends over 14 amino acids. The CDR3, as DNA: TGTGCCAGCAGACGTACAGGGGGCACTGGTGAAGCTTTCTTT. It translates to CASRRTGGTGEAFF.

This clonotype appeared once. The chain links TRBV7-8 to TRBJ2-5, with D possibly TRBD1 on 7 matching bases. Germline assignment: CDR1 SGHVS and CDR2 FQNEAQ. The CDR3 sequence is 14 residues long. Trimming cost V 11 bases and J 1 base, with 17 bases left between them. CDR3 nucleotides: TGTGCCTGGACCCCAGGGGGGATCCAAGAGACCCAGTACTTC. Protein sequence: CAWTPGGIQETQYF.

This clonotype was detected many times. The gene calls are TRBV20-1 and TRBJ2-5; possible D gene TRBD2, 5 bases. The CDR3 extends over 14 amino acids. Trimming left V 7 bases short and J 5 bases short, with 20 bases between. The V gene's germline CDR1 is DFQATT and CDR2 SNEGSKA (reference sequence). The chain's CDR3 is CSVILSRRGETQYF. For the CDR3, the DNA is TGCAGTGTCATCCTTTCCCGGAGAGGGGAGACCCAGTACTTC.

In this sample, this clonotype turned up many times. The chain carries TRBV20-1 and TRBJ2-4; 10 positions agree with TRBD2. V lost 5 bases and J lost 0; bases outside the gene matches: 16. Germline assignment: CDR1 DFQATT and CDR2 SNEGSKA (reference sequence). The CDR3 spans 19 residues. CDR3 sequence (DNA): TGCAGTGCTCCCTACCTAGCGGGAGAGGGGGGTCTAGCCAAAAACATTCAGTACTTC. Translating it yields CSAPYLAGEGGLAKNIQYF.

The CDR3 loop reads CASSQGQHSNQPQHF. The CDR3 DNA sequence: TGTGCCAGCAGCCAGGGGCAGCATAGCAATCAGCCCCAGCATTTT. The chain uses TRBV12-3 or TRBV12-4 and TRBJ1-5; a weak D match, TRBD1 (6 bases). V dropped 6 bases and J dropped 0 bases, with 12 bases sitting between them. The CDR3 contains 15 residues.

Comment on this clonotype: This may arise from a read error, as a much more abundant clone is one base away. The chain joins TRBV6-5 to TRBJ1-1; unclear D gene. V gave up 4 bases and J gave up 0 bases, with 9 bases separating them. Germline CDR1 and CDR2: MNHEY and SVGAGI. The length of the CDR3 is 14 residues. CDR3 sequence: CASSWASVNTEAFF. DNA for the CDR3: TGTGCCAGCAGTTGGGCGAGTGTGAACACTGAAGCTTTCTTT.

This clonotype was picked up many times. The V and J genes are TRBV19 and TRBJ1-5, with TRBD1 identical over 10 bases. J lost 5 bases, V lost 6 bases, and 13 bases had no gene match. From germline, CDR1 is LNHDA and CDR2 SQIVND (reference sequence). CDR3 length: 17 amino acids. The CDR3 loop is CASSSGTGVVFDQPQHF. Here the CDR3 DNA reads TGTGCCAGTAGCTCCGGGACAGGGGTAGTTTTTGATCAGCCCCAGCATTTT.

This clonotype was counted ten times or more. This chain connects TRBV4-2 to TRBJ1-5; no definite D call. The V and J ends lost 3 bases and 0 bases respectively, with 9 bases between them. CDR3 length: 15 amino acids. Germline V gene lookup returns CDR1 LGHNA and CDR2 YNFKEQ. The CDR3 protein is CASSQTISSNQPQHF. CDR3 DNA sequence: TGTGCCAGCAGCCAGACCATAAGTAGCAATCAGCCCCAGCATTTT.

This chain uses TRBV7-2 with TRBJ2-5; 11 bases agree with TRBD2. The CDR3 contains 16 residues. Trimming at V came to 0 bases and at J to 3 bases, leaving 3 bases not matched to a gene. The V gene's germline CDR1 is SGHTA and CDR2 FQGNSA. The DNA of the CDR3 is TGTGCCAGCAGCTTAGCCGTGGGACTAGCGGAAGAGACCCAGTACTTC. This codes for CASSLAVGLAEETQYF. Full variable domain (remainder filled in from reference TRBV7-2 and TRBJ2-5): GAGVSQSPSNKVTEKGKDVELRCDPISGHTALYWYRQSLGQGLEFLIYFQGNSAPDKSGLPSDRFSAERTGGSVSTLTIQRTQQEDSAVYLCASSLAVGLAEETQYFGPGTRLLVL.